What follows describes a single T cell receptor beta chain. As handled by the study authors: By means of reference gene primer amplification, nucleated cell counts were estimated. Generated by immunoSEQ multiplex PCR, the TCRdb table keeps only in-frame clones and is missing some. That table supplies the V and J calls and clone size; D and trimming were determined from the DNA. In the table there are over 300,000 clones, roughly 90% of which are singletons. V was clipped by 2 bases and J by 0 bases; unmatched bases: 3. The length of the CDR3 is 14 residues. Per germline, CDR1 SQVTM and CDR2 ANQGSEA. The sample is drawn from a study of blood T cell repertoires in COVID-19. Study-wide context: T cells, B-cell-depleted T cells, or PBMCs provided the cDNA or gDNA that served as material.

This rearrangement joins TRBV29-1 to TRBJ1-2, with 7 bases aligning to TRBD1. The receptor's source is a young man who had recovered from COVID-19. The sequencing sample was made of peripheral blood. Here the CDR3 DNA reads TGCAGCGTTGAATTGGACAGGACTAACTATGGCTACACCTTC. Translated: CSVELDRTNYGYTF.